The 29 T cell receptor beta chains in this list originate from one sample, sequenced in a study of cytomegalovirus exposure and HLA in healthy donors. In the PCR, 60 Vbeta and 13 Jbeta primers were used. Sequencing was performed with immunoSEQ multiplex PCR; in TCRdb, only in-frame clones are kept and a portion is missing. The table has around 210,000 clones, approximately 81% seen once. Sequenced sample: PBMCs. Every receptor here comes from a girl aged 2 to 9 in good health and CMV-seronegative.

The chain combines TRBV5-1 with TRBJ2-5; D remains ambiguous. TRBJ2-7 explains the end of the DNA better; the J call may be wrong. The CDR3 runs to 13 residues. CDR1 SGHRS and CDR2 YFSETQ come from the germline V gene. The DNA for the CDR3 is TGCGCCAGCAGCTTGGAGACAACCTACGAGCAGTACTTC. This gives the protein CASSLETTYEQYF.

The V gene is TRBV9, the J gene TRBJ2-1; 7 nucleotides align to TRBD2. The germline CDR1 and CDR2 sequences are SGDLS and YYNGEE. V dropped 0 bases and J dropped 7; count of bases not matched to a gene: 7. The CDR3 spans 15 residues. CDR3 nucleotide sequence: TGTGCCAGCAGCGTAGCCCAAGGGAGGGTAAATGAGCAGTTCTTC. Its protein product is CASSVAQGRVNEQFF.

J is TRBJ2-6 and V is TRBV19; no definite D call. The CDR3 has 16 residues. V was pared by 3 bases and J by 8 bases, with 17 bases between. CDR1 is LNHDA, CDR2 SQIVND, per germline (reference sequence). CDR3 nucleotides: TGTGCCAGTAGTATCCGGGTCCTCGGCTGGCCCAACGTCCTGACTTTC. It is translated as CASSIRVLGWPNVLTF.

The CDR3 loop is CASSQTASGRNYEQYF. The CDR3 bases are TGTGCCAGCAGCCAGACCGCTAGCGGGAGAAATTACGAGCAGTACTTC. J is TRBJ2-7 and V is TRBV11-2; the match to TRBD2 covers 10 bases. Trimming at V came to 5 bases and at J to 4 bases, leaving 11 bases not matched to a gene. The CDR3 length is 16 residues. Per germline, CDR1 SGHAT and CDR2 FQNNGV.

The V and J genes are TRBV6-5 and TRBJ2-7, with TRBD2 as a possible D gene (6 bases). Germline V CDR1 and CDR2: MNHEY, SVGAGI. This CDR3 is built from 15 residues. V was shortened by 2 bases and J by 2 bases, with 13 bases between the two germline ends. Written as DNA, the CDR3 is TGTGCCAGCAGTTACCACGGGGGTCTTGCCTACGAGCAGTACTTC. Translated, it gives CASSYHGGLAYEQYF.

The DNA for the CDR3 is TGTGCCATCAGTGCGGGACAGGGGGCGGGAGAGCAGTACTTC. Amino acids: CAISAGQGAGEQYF. This chain uses TRBV10-3 with TRBJ2-7; 12 nucleotides line up with TRBD1. The germline V gene has CDR1 ENHRY and CDR2 SYGVKD. V lost 4 bases and J lost 7; bases outside the gene matches: 5. The CDR3 consists of 14 residues.

To note about this clone: An end of the junction does not agree with germline; a read error may underlie this. The V and J genes are TRBV7-9 and TRBJ2-4; 7 nucleotides agree with TRBD1. Germline V gene sequence: CDR1 SEHNR, CDR2 FQNEAQ (reference sequence). This CDR3 has 13 amino acids. This CDR3 is CSSSLAQGNIQYF. For the CDR3, the DNA is TGTTCCAGCAGCTTGGCACAGGGGAACATTCAGTACTTC.

This chain uses TRBV28 with TRBJ2-3, with TRBD1 matching 7 bases. Per germline, CDR1 MDHEN and CDR2 SYDVKM. Trimming cost V 4 bases and J 4 bases; bases outside gene matches: 5. CDR3 length equals 14 residues. CDR3 sequence reads: CASSSGQWSDTQYF. For the CDR3, the DNA is TGTGCCAGCAGTTCGGGACAGTGGTCAGATACGCAGTATTTT.

The chain employs TRBV2 and TRBJ2-7; perhaps TRBD1 as D (6 bases). This CDR3 spans 16 amino acids. Trimming cost V 6 bases and J 9 bases, with 27 bases left between them. The germline V gene has CDR1 SNHLY and CDR2 FYNNEI. The CDR3 spells CASRQRTGKSTMGQYF. The CDR3 DNA sequence: TGTGCCAGCAGACAACGAACAGGGAAATCCACGATGGGGCAGTACTTC.

Only a few counts were recorded for this clone. The rearrangement joins TRBV5-8 to TRBJ1-2; 8 nucleotides align to TRBD1. Germline CDR1 reads SGHTS; CDR2 reads YDEGEE. The trim removed 0 bases at V and 14 bases at J, leaving 15 bases unmatched. The CDR3 has 15 residues. CDR3 DNA sequence: TGTGCCAGCAGCTTGGGGATGACAGGGGCGCCCGTATTGACCTTC. Its protein product is CASSLGMTGAPVLTF.

The CDR3 DNA reads TGTGCCAGCAGCCCCGTCGGAGGCATCCAAGAGACCCAGTACTTC. Residues: CASSPVGGIQETQYF. The chain employs TRBV7-6 and TRBJ2-5; possibly TRBD2 for D (5 bases). Germline V CDR1 and CDR2: SGHVS, FNYEAQ. The ends were cut back, 5 bases at V and 1 base at J, with 14 bases in the middle. This CDR3 comprises 15 residues. The full variable domain, rest sourced from reference TRBV7-6 and TRBJ2-5, is GAGVSQSPRYKVTKRGQDVALRCDPISGHVSLYWYRQALGQGPEFLTYFNYEAQQDKSGLPNDRFSAERPEGSISTLTIQRTEQRDSAMYRCASSPVGGIQETQYFGPGTRLLVL.

The chain is built from TRBV19 and TRBJ1-5; 9 nucleotides align to TRBD1. V lost 6 bases to trimming and J lost 7 bases; unmatched junction nucleotides: 10. The CDR3 totals 15 residues. CDR1 and CDR2 (germline): LNHDA, SQIVND (reference sequence). This CDR3 reads CASSRNRGQRQPQHF. The CDR3 DNA reads as TGTGCCAGTAGCAGAAACAGGGGGCAGAGACAGCCCCAGCATTTT.

This sequence joins TRBV29-1 and TRBJ2-4, with D maybe TRBD1 (5 bases). The CDR3 loop spans 12 amino acids. CDR1 SQVTM and CDR2 ANQGSEA come from the germline V gene. Deletions cut 7 bases from V and 3 bases from J, with 10 bases between. CDR3 region: CSAMTDKNIQYF. CDR3 DNA: TGCAGCGCTATGACAGACAAAAACATTCAGTACTTC.

The rearrangement joins TRBV2 to TRBJ1-2; TRBD1 aligns across 9 bases. Germline values: CDR1 SNHLY, CDR2 FYNNEI. After removal of 2 bases from V and 6 bases from J, the junction contained 7 bases not matched to a gene. The CDR3 sequence is 15 residues long. The CDR3 sequence: CASSERGQGVDGYTF. In nucleotides, the CDR3 is TGTGCCAGCAGTGAAAGGGGACAGGGAGTAGATGGCTACACCTTC.

The chain employs TRBV27 and TRBJ2-7; weak D call: TRBD1 (6 bases). CDR1 and CDR2 (germline): MNHEY, SMNVEV (reference sequence). CDR3 length: 13 residues. The V end lost 1 base, the J end lost 7 bases, and 11 bases lay between the germline ends. CDR3 protein: CASSLLGANEQYF. The CDR3 bases are TGTGCCAGCAGTTTATTGGGGGCCAATGAGCAGTACTTC.

This clone was seen a handful of times. The chain uses TRBV15 and TRBJ1-2; tentative D call: TRBD1 (5 bases). CDR3 length: 16 residues. Looked up from germline, CDR1 is LNHNV and CDR2 is YYDKDF (reference sequence). Trimming shortened V by 1 base and J by 5 bases, and 17 bases separated the two germline ends. CDR3 in amino acids: CATSRGSQEKGYGYTF. CDR3 nucleotides: TGTGCCACCAGCAGAGGCTCACAGGAGAAAGGATATGGCTACACCTTC.

CDR3 in amino acids: CASRSDRVQYF. CDR3 nucleotide sequence: TGTGCCAGCAGGTCGGACAGGGTCCAGTACTTC. V usage is TRBV25-1 and J usage is TRBJ2-7; TRBD1 matches at 8 bases. CDR3 size: 11 residues. Unmatched junction bases numbered 5, after V lost 6 bases and J lost 10 bases. Germline CDR1 is MGHDK and CDR2 is SYGVNS.

V and J are TRBV6-5 and TRBJ2-1, with TRBD2 as a possible D gene (6 bases). The ends were cut back, 4 bases at V and 12 bases at J, with 13 bases in the middle. Germline lookup yields CDR1 MNHEY and CDR2 SVGAGI. The CDR3 spans 12 residues. CDR3 DNA sequence: TGTGCCAGCAGTTCGGGGACTTTTCTGCAGTTCTTC. Translating gives CASSSGTFLQFF.

V and J are TRBV6-1 and TRBJ2-7; TRBD2 agrees at 8 bases. V shed 7 bases, J shed 7 bases, and the junction held 15 bases outside the gene matches. The CDR3 is 15 residues long. Germline V gene sequence: CDR1 MNHNS, CDR2 SASEGT. In nucleotides, the CDR3 is TGTGCCAGCACCCCGGGGGGGCCCCCCGACTTGGAGCAGTACTTC. Translated, it gives CASTPGGPPDLEQYF.

The V and J genes are TRBV25-1 and TRBJ2-5, with a weak D call TRBD1 (6 bases). CDR1 MGHDK and CDR2 SYGVNS come from the germline V gene. The CDR3 covers 17 residues. V dropped 3 bases and J dropped 3 bases, with 20 bases sitting between them. The CDR3 sequence: CASSETKPHREKETQYF. The CDR3 DNA reads TGTGCCAGCAGTGAGACAAAGCCCCACAGGGAAAAAGAGACCCAGTACTTC.

The genes are TRBV6-1 and TRBJ2-7, with D possibly matching TRBD2 (6 bases). The CDR3 runs to 16 residues. CDR1 is MNHNS and CDR2 is SASEGT in the germline V gene. V was clipped by 3 bases and J by 4 bases, with 19 bases between them. As DNA, the CDR3 is TGTGCCAGCAGTGACTTTCTCTGGGGGGAAATGTACGAGCAGTACTTC. It codes for CASSDFLWGEMYEQYF.

This rearrangement joins TRBV10-1 to TRBJ2-7, with 9 bases that match TRBD1. From germline, CDR1 is WNHNN and CDR2 SYGVQD (reference sequence). V trimming: 3 bases; J trimming: 5 bases; junction bases outside the gene matches: 8. This CDR3 spans 15 amino acids. In nucleotides, the CDR3 is TGCGCCAGCAGTGACCCGGGACAGGGATTGGACGAGCAGTACTTC. Residues: CASSDPGQGLDEQYF.

This rearrangement joins TRBV30 to TRBJ2-1, with 13 bases fitting TRBD2. The CDR3 is 15 residues long. Trimming took 0 bases from V and 6 from J; bases not matched to a gene: 2. CDR1 is GTSNPN and CDR2 is SVGIG in the germline V gene (reference sequence). The CDR3, as DNA: TGTGCCTGGAGTGTAGGGACTAGCGGGGCCAATGAGCAGTTCTTC. This codes for CAWSVGTSGANEQFF.

The rearrangement joins TRBV5-4 to TRBJ1-2; D unresolved. The CDR3 loop spans 14 amino acids. Germline lookup yields CDR1 SGHNT and CDR2 YYREEE (reference sequence). The V end lost 0 bases, the J end lost 3 bases, and 9 bases lay between the germline ends. The CDR3 spells CASSLGYRDYGYTF. The CDR3 nucleotides read TGTGCCAGCAGCTTGGGTTACAGAGACTATGGCTACACCTTC.

The rearrangement joins TRBV6-5 to TRBJ2-7; 8 bases align to TRBD1. CDR1 is MNHEY and CDR2 is SVGAGI in the germline V gene. This CDR3 region has 15 residues. V was clipped by 4 bases and J by 5 bases; unmatched bases: 10. In DNA form, the CDR3 reads TGTGCCAGCAGTTCCGCGACAGGGGAGTACGACGAGCAGTACTTC. Amino acids: CASSSATGEYDEQYF.

CDR3 nucleotide sequence: TGCGCCAGCAGCTTGGTAGGAGGCCCGGAACCCCAAGAGACCCAGTACTTC. This gives the protein CASSLVGGPEPQETQYF. This sequence joins TRBV5-1 and TRBJ2-5; TRBD2 might be the D (5 bases). CDR1 and CDR2 from the germline V gene are SGHRS and YFSETQ. The CDR3 is made up of 17 amino acids. The germline V and J ends were trimmed by 0 bases and 1 base, with 16 bases remaining between them.

The chain combines TRBV6-5 with TRBJ2-7; 9 bases agree with TRBD2. With 6 bases clipped from V and 2 bases from J, the junction kept 8 bases outside the gene matches. The CDR3 has 15 amino acids. Germline V CDR1 and CDR2: MNHEY, SVGAGI. The CDR3 loop is CASRPAGGGTYEQYF. The CDR3 bases are TGTGCCAGCAGGCCAGCGGGGGGAGGGACCTACGAGCAGTACTTC.

This rearrangement joins TRBV5-1 to TRBJ2-3; TRBD2 matches at 13 bases. The V segment lost 4 bases and the J segment 4 bases; nucleotides outside the gene matches: 3. The CDR3 consists of 15 residues. Per germline, CDR1 SGHRS and CDR2 YFSETQ. CDR3 amino acids: CASSPGLAGPDTQYF. CDR3 in DNA: TGCGCCAGCAGCCCGGGACTAGCGGGGCCAGATACGCAGTATTTT.

The genes are TRBV11-2 and TRBJ2-1; weak D call: TRBD1 (5 bases). V was clipped by 1 base and J by 0 bases, with 7 bases between them. Germline CDR1 and CDR2: SGHAT and FQNNGV. CDR3 size: 15 residues. The CDR3 nucleotides read TGTGCCAGCAGCTTAGGACAGAGCTCCTACAATGAGCAGTTCTTC. This translates into CASSLGQSSYNEQFF.